This TCR beta chain was obtained from a study of cytomegalovirus exposure and HLA in healthy donors. The PCR contained 60 Vbeta and 13 Jbeta primers. Clones were sequenced by immunoSEQ multiplex PCR, and TCRdb holds only the in-frame ones, with some missing. Its table lists approximately 150,000 clones. Samples came from healthy bone marrow donors. Germline CDR1 and CDR2: MNHEY and SMNVEV (reference sequence). With 8 bases clipped from V and 5 bases from J, the junction kept 8 bases outside the gene matches. This CDR3 region has 13 residues. J is TRBJ1-2 and V is TRBV27; 7 bases agree with TRBD1. The sample was PBMCs. The receptor comes from a woman aged 40 to 49 in good health and CMV-seronegative. CDR3 DNA sequence: TGTGCCAGCGCCTACAGGGGTCTTTATGGCTACACCTTC. It encodes CASAYRGLYGYTF.